The 13 T cell receptor beta chains in this list originate from one sample, sequenced in a study of CD4 T cells in relation to SARS-CoV-2 and coronaviruses (dated by TCRdb to about 2021). Their antigens are not known. Library method: the immunoSEQ multiplex PCR assay. In TCRdb, the immuneACCESS table is reduced to in-frame sequences with V and J assigned. These tables do not hold every clone; where another copy was compared, an unresolved V gene accounts for under half, and the others remain unexplained. The sample data list tens of thousands of clones, and 76% of these were observed just once. Around a fifth of the sample rests with the top ten. CD4+ T cells from unexposed donors were collected before the COVID-19 pandemic (2011-2018). After more than nine days of culture, CD4+ T cells were isolated with the EasySep CD4+ T cell isolation kit. Sequenced: CD4+ T cells from PBMCs, cultured in vitro. The receptors come from a human donor in good health.

This sequence joins TRBV7-9 and TRBJ1-1, with 7 bases lining up with TRBD1. V lost 4 bases to trimming and J lost 0 bases; unmatched junction nucleotides: 8. CDR1 SEHNR and CDR2 FQNEAQ come from the germline V gene (reference sequence). CDR3 size: 16 residues. The CDR3 reads CASSSPEGAMNTEAFF. CDR3 nucleotide sequence: TGTGCCAGCAGCTCCCCAGAGGGGGCGATGAACACTGAAGCTTTCTTT.

V is TRBV29-1 and J is TRBJ1-1; no clear D gene. The germline V gene has CDR1 SQVTM and CDR2 ANQGSEA. V lost 5 bases, J lost 2 bases, and 12 bases lay in between. The CDR3 runs 13 residues. The CDR3 loop reads CSVLNDRNTEAFF. DNA of the CDR3: TGCAGCGTTCTTAATGACCGTAACACTGAAGCTTTCTTT.

The V and J genes are TRBV9 and TRBJ1-1; D unclear. Between the trimmed V and J ends, which lost 2 bases and 4 bases, there was a span of 12 bases. Looked up from germline, CDR1 is SGDLS and CDR2 is YYNGEE. CDR3 length equals 14 residues. The CDR3 is CASSVQAAGTEAFF. Here the CDR3 DNA reads TGTGCCAGCAGCGTTCAGGCGGCTGGCACTGAAGCTTTCTTT. Drawing the rest from reference TRBV9 and TRBJ1-1, the complete variable domain is DSGVTQTPKHLITATGQRVTLRCSPRSGDLSVYWYQQSLDQGLQFLIQYYNGEERAKGNILERFSAQQFPDLHSELNLSSLELGDSALYFCASSVQAAGTEAFFGQGTRLTVV.

J is TRBJ2-2 and V is TRBV6-2 or TRBV6-3; 7 bases map to TRBD2. V was clipped by 5 bases and J by 5 bases; unmatched bases: 8. The CDR3 extends over 15 amino acids. Germline loops: CDR1 MNHEY, CDR2 SVGEGT. The CDR3 nucleotides read TGTGCCAGCAGTATGGAGGGAGGGCCGACCGGGGAGCTGTTTTTT. It yields the protein CASSMEGGPTGELFF.

The chain combines TRBV6-2 or TRBV6-3 with TRBJ1-5; maybe TRBD1 (5 bases). With 8 bases removed from V and 7 bases from J, the gap between germline ends came to 18 bases. The CDR3 consists of 14 residues. Germline CDR1 MNHEY, CDR2 SVGEGT. Written as DNA, the CDR3 is TGTGCCAGCCGCCTGCGGGGGAAGGACCAGCCCCAGCATTTT. Its protein product is CASRLRGKDQPQHF.

The V and J genes are TRBV9 and TRBJ2-3; 8 bases are shared with TRBD2. V lost 4 bases to trimming and J lost 1 base; unmatched junction nucleotides: 11. The CDR3 sequence is 17 residues long. From germline, CDR1 is SGDLS and CDR2 YYNGEE. The CDR3, as DNA: TGTGCCAGCAGCCCCCGAGGGAGTAGCGGGGGCACAGATACGCAGTATTTT. Its protein is CASSPRGSSGGTDTQYF.

This clone was picked up a small number of times. The chain uses TRBV2 and TRBJ1-2; unclear D gene. From germline, CDR1 is SNHLY and CDR2 FYNNEI. The CDR3 sequence is 12 residues long. Trimming took 2 bases from V and 4 from J, leaving 5 bases between them. The CDR3 loop is CASSERSYGYTF. Written as DNA, the CDR3 is TGTGCCAGCAGTGAAAGATCCTATGGCTACACCTTC.

This chain uses TRBV7-2 with TRBJ2-4, with TRBD1 matching over 8 bases. Germline V gives CDR1 SGHTA, CDR2 FQGNSA. This CDR3 has 17 amino acids. V trimming: 5 bases; J trimming: 1 base; junction bases outside the gene matches: 10. The CDR3 loop is CASSEQTGVRAKNIQYF. The CDR3 nucleotides are TGTGCCAGCAGCGAACAGACAGGGGTCAGGGCCAAAAACATTCAGTACTTC.

The chain has TRBV4-3 and TRBJ2-3; TRBD1 or TRBD2 may be the D gene (6 bases each). Germline loops: CDR1 LGHNA, CDR2 YSLEER. The length of the CDR3 is 16 residues. V was clipped by 4 bases and J by 0 bases, with 14 bases between them. The CDR3 region is CASSPPPGASTDTQYF. DNA for the CDR3: TGCGCCAGCAGCCCCCCTCCGGGGGCCAGCACAGATACGCAGTATTTT.

This chain connects TRBV6-1 to TRBJ2-7; D ambiguous. Between the trimmed V and J ends, which lost 2 bases and 1 base, there was a span of 12 bases. The length of the CDR3 is 15 residues. Germline CDR1 MNHNS, CDR2 SASEGT. CDR3 loop: CASSEMGSLSYEQYF. The CDR3 DNA reads as TGTGCCAGCAGTGAAATGGGGTCCCTTTCCTACGAGCAGTACTTC.

This chain links TRBV6-1 with TRBJ2-5; D possibly corresponds to TRBD2 (5 bases). V was pared by 3 bases and J by 4 bases, with 18 bases between. In germline, CDR1 is MNHNS, CDR2 SASEGT. The CDR3 has 16 amino acids. The DNA of the CDR3 is TGTGCCAGCAGTGAGTCCGGGATGTACGGGTCAGAGACCCAGTACTTC. This encodes CASSESGMYGSETQYF.

This chain connects TRBV4-1 to TRBJ2-1; 9 bases align to TRBD2. Germline lookup yields CDR1 MGHRA and CDR2 YSYEKL. The CDR3 runs to 16 residues. The trim removed 1 base at V and 5 bases at J, leaving 6 bases unmatched. The CDR3 sequence: CASSQVSSGGDNEQFF. CDR3 nucleotides: TGCGCCAGCAGCCAAGTTAGTAGCGGGGGAGACAATGAGCAGTTCTTC.

The chain has TRBV6-5 and TRBJ1-4; no reliable D call. Deletions cut 2 bases from V and 11 bases from J, with 9 bases between. Germline values: CDR1 MNHEY, CDR2 SVGAGI. The CDR3 consists of 12 residues. CDR3 DNA: TGTGCCAGCAGTTACGATAGGGCCAAACTGTTTTTT. Protein: CASSYDRAKLFF.